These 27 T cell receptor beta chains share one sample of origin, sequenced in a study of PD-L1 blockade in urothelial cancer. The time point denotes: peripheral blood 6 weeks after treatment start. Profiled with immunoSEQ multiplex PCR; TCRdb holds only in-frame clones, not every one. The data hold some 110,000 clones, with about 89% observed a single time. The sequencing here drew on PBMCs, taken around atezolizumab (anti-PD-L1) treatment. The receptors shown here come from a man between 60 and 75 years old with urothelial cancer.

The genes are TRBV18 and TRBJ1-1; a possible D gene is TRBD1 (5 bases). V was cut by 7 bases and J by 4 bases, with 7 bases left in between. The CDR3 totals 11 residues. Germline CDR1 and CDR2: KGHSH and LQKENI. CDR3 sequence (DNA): TGTGCCAGCTATACAGGCACTGAAGCTTTCTTT. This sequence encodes CASYTGTEAFF.

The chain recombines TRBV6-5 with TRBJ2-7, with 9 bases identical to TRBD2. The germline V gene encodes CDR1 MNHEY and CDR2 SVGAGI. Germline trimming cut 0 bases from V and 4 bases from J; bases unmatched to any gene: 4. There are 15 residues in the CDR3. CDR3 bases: TGTGCCAGCAGTTACTCGACTGCGGGAGGGTACGAGCAGTACTTC. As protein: CASSYSTAGGYEQYF.

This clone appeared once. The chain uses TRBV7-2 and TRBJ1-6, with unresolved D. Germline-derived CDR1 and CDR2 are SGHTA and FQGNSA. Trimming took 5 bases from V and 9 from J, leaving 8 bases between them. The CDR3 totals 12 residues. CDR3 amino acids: CASSTGSSPLHF. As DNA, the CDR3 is TGTGCCAGCAGCACGGGAAGTTCACCCCTCCACTTT.

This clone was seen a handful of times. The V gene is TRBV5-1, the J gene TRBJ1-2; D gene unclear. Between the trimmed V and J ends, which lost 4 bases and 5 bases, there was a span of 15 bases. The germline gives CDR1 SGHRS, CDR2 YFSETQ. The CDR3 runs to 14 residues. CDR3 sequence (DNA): TGCGCCAGCAGCCCCGGTGGAGTTTCATATGGCTACACCTTC. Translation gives CASSPGGVSYGYTF.

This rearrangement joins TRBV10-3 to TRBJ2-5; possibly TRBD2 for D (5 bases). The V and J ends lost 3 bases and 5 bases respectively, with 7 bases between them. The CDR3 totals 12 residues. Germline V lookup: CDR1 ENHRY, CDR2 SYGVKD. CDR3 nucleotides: TGTGCCATCAGTGAATTAGCGGAGACCCAGTACTTC. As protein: CAISELAETQYF.

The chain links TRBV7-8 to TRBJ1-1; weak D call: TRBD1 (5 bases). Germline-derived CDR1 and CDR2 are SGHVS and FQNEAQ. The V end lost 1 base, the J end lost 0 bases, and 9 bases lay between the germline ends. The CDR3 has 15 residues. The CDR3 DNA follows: TGTGCCAGCAGCTTAGACGAAGGGGTGAACACTGAAGCTTTCTTT. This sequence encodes CASSLDEGVNTEAFF.

The CDR3 DNA reads TGTGCCAGCAGCTCGACACAGGGGGCACCTAATGAAAAACTGTTTTTT. Amino acids: CASSSTQGAPNEKLFF. The V and J genes are TRBV9 and TRBJ1-4; 9 bases match TRBD1. The V segment lost 4 bases and the J segment 3 bases; nucleotides outside the gene matches: 7. The CDR3 runs to 16 residues. In germline, CDR1 is SGDLS, CDR2 YYNGEE.

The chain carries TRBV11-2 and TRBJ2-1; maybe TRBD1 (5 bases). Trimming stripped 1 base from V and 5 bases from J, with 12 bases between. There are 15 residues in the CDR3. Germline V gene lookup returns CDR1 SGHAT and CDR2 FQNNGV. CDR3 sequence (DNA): TGTGCCAGCAGCTTAGGGCCAGGGTTGGACAATGAGCAGTTCTTC. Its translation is CASSLGPGLDNEQFF.

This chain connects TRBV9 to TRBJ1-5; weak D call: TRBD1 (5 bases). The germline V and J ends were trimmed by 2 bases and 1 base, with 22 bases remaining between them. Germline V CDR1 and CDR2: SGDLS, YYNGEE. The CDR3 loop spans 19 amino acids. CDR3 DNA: TGTGCCAGCAGCGTCCCCTACCGCTGCAGGGTGGAAAGCAATCAGCCCCAGCATTTT. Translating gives CASSVPYRCRVESNQPQHF.

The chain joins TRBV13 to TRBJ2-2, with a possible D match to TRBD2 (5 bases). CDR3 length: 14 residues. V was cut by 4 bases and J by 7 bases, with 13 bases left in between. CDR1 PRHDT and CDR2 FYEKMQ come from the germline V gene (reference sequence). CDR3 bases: TGTGCCAGCAGCTCCCCCGAGGGCCGCGGGGAGCTGTTTTTT. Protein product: CASSSPEGRGELFF.

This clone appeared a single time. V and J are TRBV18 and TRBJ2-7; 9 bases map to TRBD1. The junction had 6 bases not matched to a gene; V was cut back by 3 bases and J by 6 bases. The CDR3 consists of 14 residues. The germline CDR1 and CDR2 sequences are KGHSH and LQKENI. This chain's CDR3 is CASSPVDRGREQYF. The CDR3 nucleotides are TGTGCCAGCTCACCTGTGGACAGGGGTCGCGAGCAGTACTTC.

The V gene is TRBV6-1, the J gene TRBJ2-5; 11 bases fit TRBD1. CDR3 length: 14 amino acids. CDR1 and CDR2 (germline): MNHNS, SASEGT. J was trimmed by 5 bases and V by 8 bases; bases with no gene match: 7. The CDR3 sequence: CASAWTGGGETQYF. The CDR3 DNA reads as TGTGCCAGCGCCTGGACAGGGGGCGGGGAGACCCAGTACTTC.

The CDR3 nucleotides are TGTGCCAGCAGCCCCCGAGACAAGGGGTACGAGCAGTACTTC. Its protein product is CASSPRDKGYEQYF. The chain is built from TRBV7-9 and TRBJ2-7; the D gene is possibly TRBD1 (5 bases). Germline lookup yields CDR1 SEHNR and CDR2 FQNEAQ (reference sequence). Trimming removed 5 bases from V and 4 bases from J, with 15 bases in between. This CDR3 contains 14 residues.

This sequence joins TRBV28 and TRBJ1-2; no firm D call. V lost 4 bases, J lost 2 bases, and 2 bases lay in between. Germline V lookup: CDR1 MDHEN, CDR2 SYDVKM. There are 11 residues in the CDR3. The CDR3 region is CASSSNYGYTF. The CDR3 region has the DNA TGTGCCAGCAGTTCAAACTATGGCTACACCTTC.

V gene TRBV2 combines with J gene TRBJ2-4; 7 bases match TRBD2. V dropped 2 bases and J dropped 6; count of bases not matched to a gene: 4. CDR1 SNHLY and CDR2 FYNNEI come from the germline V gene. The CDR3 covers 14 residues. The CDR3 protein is CASSELADPNIQYF. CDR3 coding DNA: TGTGCCAGCAGTGAACTAGCGGACCCAAACATTCAGTACTTC.

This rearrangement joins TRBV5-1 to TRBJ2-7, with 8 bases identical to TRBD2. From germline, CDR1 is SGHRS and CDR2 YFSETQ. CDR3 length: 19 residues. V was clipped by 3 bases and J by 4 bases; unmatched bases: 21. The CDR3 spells CASSSGDRGGTRFSYEQYF. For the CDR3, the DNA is TGCGCCAGCAGCTCGGGGGATCGGGGGGGCACACGGTTTTCTTACGAGCAGTACTTC.

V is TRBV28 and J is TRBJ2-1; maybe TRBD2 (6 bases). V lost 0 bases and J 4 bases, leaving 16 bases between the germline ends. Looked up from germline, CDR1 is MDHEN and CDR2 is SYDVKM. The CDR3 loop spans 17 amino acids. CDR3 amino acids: CASSLWEGGAKYNEQFF. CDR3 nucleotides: TGTGCCAGCAGTTTATGGGAGGGCGGGGCGAAGTACAATGAGCAGTTCTTC.

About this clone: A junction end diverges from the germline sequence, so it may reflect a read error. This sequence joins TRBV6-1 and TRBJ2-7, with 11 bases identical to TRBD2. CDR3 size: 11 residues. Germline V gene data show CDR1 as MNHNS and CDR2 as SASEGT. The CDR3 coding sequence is TGTGCCAGCAGTGACACACTAGCGGGAGCTTTC. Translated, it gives CASSDTLAGAF.

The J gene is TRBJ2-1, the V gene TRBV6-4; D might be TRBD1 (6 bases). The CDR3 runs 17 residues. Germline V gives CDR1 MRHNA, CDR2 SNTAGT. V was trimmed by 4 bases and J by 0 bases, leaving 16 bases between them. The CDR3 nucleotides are TGTGCCAGCAGTGTGTACCCGGGACATAGCTCCTACAATGAGCAGTTCTTC. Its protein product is CASSVYPGHSSYNEQFF.

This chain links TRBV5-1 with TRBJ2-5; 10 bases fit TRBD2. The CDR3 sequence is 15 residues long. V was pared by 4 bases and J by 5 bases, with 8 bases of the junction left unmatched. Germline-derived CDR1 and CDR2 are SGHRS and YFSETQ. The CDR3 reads CASSGPAGGRETQYF. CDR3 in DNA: TGCGCCAGCAGCGGGCCAGCGGGAGGGCGGGAGACCCAGTACTTC.

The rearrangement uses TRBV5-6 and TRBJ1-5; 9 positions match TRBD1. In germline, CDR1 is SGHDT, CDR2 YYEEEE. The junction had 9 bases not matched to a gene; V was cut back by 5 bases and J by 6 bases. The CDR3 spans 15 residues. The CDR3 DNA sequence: TGTGCCAGCAGTTCCCGGGACAGGGAGAGTCAGCCCCAGCATTTT. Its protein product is CASSSRDRESQPQHF.

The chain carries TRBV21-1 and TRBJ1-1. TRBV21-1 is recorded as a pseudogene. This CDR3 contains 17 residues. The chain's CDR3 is CASSFSPGRGGGPEAFF. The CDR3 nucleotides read TGTGCCAGCAGCTTTTCCCCGGGACGTGGGGGGGGTCCTGAAGCTTTCTTT.

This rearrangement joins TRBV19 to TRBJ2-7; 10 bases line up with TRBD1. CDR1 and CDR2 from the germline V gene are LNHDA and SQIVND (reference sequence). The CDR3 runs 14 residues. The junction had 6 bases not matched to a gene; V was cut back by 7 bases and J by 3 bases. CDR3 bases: TGTGCCAGTACCCTGGGACAGGGGTACTACGAGCAGTACTTC. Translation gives CASTLGQGYYEQYF.

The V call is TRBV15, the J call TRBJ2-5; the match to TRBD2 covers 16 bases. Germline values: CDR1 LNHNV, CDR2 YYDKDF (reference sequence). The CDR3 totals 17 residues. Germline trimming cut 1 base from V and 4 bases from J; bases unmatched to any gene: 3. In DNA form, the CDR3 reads TGTGCCACCAGCAGAGGTGGGACTAGCGGGAGGGGAGAGACCCAGTACTTC. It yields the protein CATSRGGTSGRGETQYF.

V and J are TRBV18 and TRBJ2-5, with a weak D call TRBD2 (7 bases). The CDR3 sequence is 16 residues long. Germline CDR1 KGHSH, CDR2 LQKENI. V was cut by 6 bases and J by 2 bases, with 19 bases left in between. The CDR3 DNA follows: TGTGCCAGCTCCCCCCTCGTAGGGAGGGGGCAAGAGACCCAGTACTTC. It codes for CASSPLVGRGQETQYF.

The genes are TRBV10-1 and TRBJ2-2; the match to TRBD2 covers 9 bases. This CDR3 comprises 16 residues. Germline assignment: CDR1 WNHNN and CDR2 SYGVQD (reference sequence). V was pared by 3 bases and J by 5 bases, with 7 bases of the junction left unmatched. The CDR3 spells CASSEFSGSSTGELFF. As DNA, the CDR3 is TGCGCCAGCAGTGAATTTAGCGGGAGTTCAACCGGGGAGCTGTTTTTT.

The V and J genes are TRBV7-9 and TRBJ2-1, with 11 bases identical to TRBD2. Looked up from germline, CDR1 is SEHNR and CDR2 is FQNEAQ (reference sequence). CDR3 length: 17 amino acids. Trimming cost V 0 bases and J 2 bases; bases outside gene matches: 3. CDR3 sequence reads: CASSLAETSGAYNEQFF. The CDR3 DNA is TGTGCCAGCAGCTTAGCAGAGACTAGCGGGGCCTACAATGAGCAGTTCTTC.